This T cell receptor beta chain was obtained from a study of cytomegalovirus exposure and HLA in healthy donors. Germline trimming cut 5 bases from V and 6 bases from J; bases unmatched to any gene: 4. The CDR3 extends over 13 amino acids. Germline lookup yields CDR1 GTSNPN and CDR2 SVGIG (reference sequence). Both 60 Vbeta primers and 13 Jbeta primers went into the PCR. Sequencing used immunoSEQ multiplex PCR; TCRdb keeps in-frame clones, though not all of them. The sample has 100,000 to 150,000 clones, around four fifths seen once. The receptor was isolated from a man between 18 and 29 years old in good health and CMV-seropositive. Sequenced material: PBMCs. The chain joins TRBV30 to TRBJ2-1; 10 bases are shared with TRBD2. The CDR3 loop reads CAWSSGGVNEQFF. CDR3 nucleotides: TGTGCCTGGTCTAGCGGGGGAGTCAATGAGCAGTTCTTC.